Included here is one T cell receptor (beta chain) sequence, with context. Its antigen remains unidentified. One end of the junction does not line up with germline, which may come from a read error. These data originate in a study of CD8 T cells in ankylosing spondylitis. Per the germline V gene, CDR1 is SGDLS and CDR2 is YYNGEE. The CDR3 contains 12 residues. Study results and limitations: Certain motif variants had earlier appeared in reactive arthritis synovial fluid and blood. Ankylosing spondylitis blood appeared to carry a characteristic TCR beta motif of roughly eight highly homologous variants. As reported, disease-linked clones showed significant enrichment in matched ankylosing spondylitis synovial fluid.

Quantitative barcoded 5'-RACE was used to prepare TCR beta libraries. MiXCR, applied by TCRdb to the 5' RACE reads, yields one record per CDR3 protein. Among about 450,000 distinct CDR3 sequences listed, 25% to 30% were seen once. The receptor was derived from a male donor with ankylosing spondylitis. Sequencing was carried out using blood, either unsorted or a sorted T cell fraction (not recorded which). The V call is TRBV9, the J call TRBJ1-2, with D perhaps matching TRBD1 (6 bases). The CDR3 region is CASSVPGGAQDF. Here the CDR3 DNA reads TGTGCCAGCAGCGTACCCGGGGGGGCGCAGGACTTC.